This TCR beta chain derives from a study of cytomegalovirus exposure and HLA in healthy donors. This CDR3 is 17 amino acids long. Germline V lookup: CDR1 SGHDN, CDR2 FVKESK. The V end lost 0 bases, the J end lost 3 bases, and 14 bases lay between the germline ends. TCRdb keeps only in-frame clones here, not all; method: immunoSEQ multiplex PCR. This repertoire shows around 49,000 clones, roughly 94% found once; its top ten account for about 7.8%. The V gene is TRBV14, the J gene TRBJ2-2; a weak D match, TRBD2 (6 bases). This receptor was taken from a woman aged 18-29 years in good health and CMV-seropositive. Sequenced input: PBMCs. CDR3 nucleotide sequence: TGTGCCAGCAGCCAAGAAGGGCTAGCGCCCTACACCGGGGAGCTGTTTTTT. This sequence encodes CASSQEGLAPYTGELFF.